The 23 T cell receptor beta chains listed next were all sequenced from one sample in a study of graft-versus-host responses after intestinal transplantation. The antigens these receptors bind are not known. Using immunoSEQ multiplex PCR, the repertoire was profiled, and TCRdb retains in-frame clones only, with some absent. The sample includes roughly 80,000 clones, about nine tenths of them seen just once. Specimen: unstimulated CD8+ T cells sorted from spleen or lymph node cells, collected before transplant. The receptor source for this set is a human donor who was the organ donor for an intestinal transplant.

This rearrangement joins TRBV7-2 to TRBJ2-1; 8 bases agree with TRBD2. Per germline, CDR1 SGHTA and CDR2 FQGNSA. Trimming at V came to 2 bases and at J to 5 bases, leaving 5 bases not matched to a gene. The CDR3 runs to 15 residues. This chain's CDR3 is CASSLWVAGNNEQFF. As DNA, the CDR3 is TGTGCCAGCAGCTTATGGGTAGCGGGGAACAATGAGCAGTTCTTC. Combining the CDR3 with reference TRBV7-2 and TRBJ2-1 gives the whole variable domain GAGVSQSPSNKVTEKGKDVELRCDPISGHTALYWYRQSLGQGLEFLIYFQGNSAPDKSGLPSDRFSAERTGGSVSTLTIQRTQQEDSAVYLCASSLWVAGNNEQFFGPGTRLTVL.

V usage is TRBV27 and J usage is TRBJ2-2; D may be TRBD1 (5 bases). V was pared by 5 bases and J by 1 base, with 8 bases between. The CDR3 sequence is 14 residues long. CDR1 and CDR2 (germline): MNHEY, SMNVEV (reference sequence). CDR3: CASSQDMNTGELFF. CDR3 DNA: TGTGCCAGCAGTCAGGACATGAACACCGGGGAGCTGTTTTTT.

This sequence joins TRBV19 and TRBJ1-2; TRBD1 is a possible D gene (5 bases). Germline CDR1 and CDR2: LNHDA and SQIVND (reference sequence). Trimming shortened V by 5 bases and J by 3 bases, and 10 bases separated the two germline ends. This CDR3 is built from 13 residues. As DNA, the CDR3 is TGTGCCAGTAGTGTGAAGGGGCACTATGGCTACACCTTC. The encoded protein is CASSVKGHYGYTF.

In regard to this clone: The junction and the germline gene differ at one end; a read error may be behind it. The chain has TRBV30 and TRBJ1-6; D is ambiguous. The CDR3 length is 16 residues. Per the germline V gene, CDR1 is GTSNPN and CDR2 is SVGIG (reference sequence). The CDR3 nucleotides read TGTGCCTGGAGTGAATCCTTCGGATTATATAATTCACCCCCCCACTTT. Translating gives CAWSESFGLYNSPPHF.

The chain joins TRBV28 to TRBJ2-2; 10 bases are a match to TRBD1. The V segment lost 4 bases and the J segment 6 bases; nucleotides outside the gene matches: 5. CDR3 length: 15 residues. CDR1 MDHEN and CDR2 SYDVKM come from the germline V gene. DNA of the CDR3: TGTGCCAGCAGTTACCCGGGACAGGGGTCCGGGGAGCTGTTTTTT. It specifies CASSYPGQGSGELFF. The variable domain in full, with the rest retrieved from reference TRBV28 and TRBJ2-2, is DVKVTQSSRYLVKRTGEKVFLECVQDMDHENMFWYRQDPGLGLRLIYFSYDVKMKEKGDIPEGYSVSREKKERFSLILESASTNQTSMYLCASSYPGQGSGELFFGEGSRLTVL.

The chain uses TRBV15 and TRBJ2-3; TRBD1 matches 7 bases. This CDR3 is 15 amino acids long. V lost 1 base and J lost 2; bases outside the gene matches: 3. CDR1 and CDR2 from the germline V gene are LNHNV and YYDKDF (reference sequence). Written as DNA, the CDR3 is TGTGCCACCAGCAGAGGGGGACAGTCCACAGATACGCAGTATTTT. This encodes CATSRGGQSTDTQYF. Drawing the rest from reference TRBV15 and TRBJ2-3, the complete variable domain is DAMVIQNPRYQVTQFGKPVTLSCSQTLNHNVMYWYQQKSSQAPKLLFHYYDKDFNNEADTPDNFQSRRPNTSFCFLDIRSPGLGDTAMYLCATSRGGQSTDTQYFGPGTRLTVL.

This clone is a singleton in its sample. The V call is TRBV4-2, the J call TRBJ1-2; 7 bases match TRBD1. This CDR3 is 17 amino acids long. The V gene's germline CDR1 is LGHNA and CDR2 YNFKEQ. Unmatched junction bases numbered 14, after V lost 6 bases and J lost 1 base. The CDR3 DNA reads TGTGCCAGCAGGCTTCTTTCCGGGACAGAGATTAACTATGGCTACACCTTC. Amino acid sequence: CASRLLSGTEINYGYTF.

V gene TRBV14 combines with J gene TRBJ2-5; D remains ambiguous. Germline V gene data show CDR1 as SGHDN and CDR2 as FVKESK. The CDR3 has 11 amino acids. V lost 0 bases to trimming and J lost 4 bases, with 0 bases between them. The CDR3 here is CASSQEETQYF. The CDR3 DNA is TGTGCCAGCAGCCAAGAAGAGACCCAGTACTTC.

The chain carries TRBV14 and TRBJ2-7; 7 bases align to TRBD2. CDR1 is SGHDN, CDR2 FVKESK, per germline. This CDR3 spans 14 amino acids. The V segment lost 3 bases and the J segment 4 bases; nucleotides outside the gene matches: 6. The DNA of the CDR3 is TGTGCCAGCAGCCACCTCCGAGCGGGGTACGAGCAGTACTTC. It is translated as CASSHLRAGYEQYF.

The genes are TRBV27 and TRBJ2-2; 8 bases agree with TRBD2. The V gene's germline CDR1 is MNHEY and CDR2 SMNVEV (reference sequence). With 4 bases clipped from V and 6 bases from J, the junction kept 4 bases outside the gene matches. This CDR3 comprises 14 residues. The CDR3 loop reads CASSSSGLAGELFF. CDR3 DNA: TGTGCCAGCAGTTCATCGGGACTAGCCGGGGAGCTGTTTTTT.

The chain uses TRBV29-1 and TRBJ1-2; D unresolved. CDR1 is SQVTM and CDR2 is ANQGSEA in the germline V gene. V lost 6 bases and J 4 bases, leaving 27 bases between the germline ends. The CDR3 extends over 17 amino acids. CDR3 loop: CSVIDPNRRGLSYGYTF. CDR3 sequence (DNA): TGCAGCGTCATAGACCCTAACCGGAGAGGGTTGAGCTATGGCTACACCTTC. The whole variable domain, remainder taken from reference TRBV29-1 and TRBJ1-2, is SAVISQKPSRDICQRGTSLTIQCQVDSQVTMMFWYRQQPGQSLTLIATANQGSEATYESGFVIDKFPISRPNLTFSTLTVSNMSPEDSSIYLCSVIDPNRRGLSYGYTFGSGTRLTVV.

The sample holds one count of this clone. The V gene is TRBV28, the J gene TRBJ1-6, with a possible D match to TRBD1 (5 bases). Trimming left V 4 bases short and J 4 bases short, with 11 bases between. The CDR3 totals 15 residues. Per germline, CDR1 MDHEN and CDR2 SYDVKM. CDR3 amino acids: CASSWGRDYNSPLHF. The CDR3, as DNA: TGTGCCAGCAGTTGGGGCCGGGATTATAATTCACCCCTCCACTTT.

This chain connects TRBV6-5 to TRBJ1-2; D remains ambiguous. Trimming cost V 0 bases and J 4 bases, with 9 bases left between them. CDR3 length equals 14 residues. Germline CDR1 MNHEY, CDR2 SVGAGI. CDR3 in amino acids: CASSYSAQPYGYTF. In DNA, the CDR3 is TGTGCCAGCAGTTACTCAGCGCAGCCCTATGGCTACACCTTC.

The chain combines TRBV29-1 with TRBJ2-2, with D maybe TRBD1 (6 bases). The CDR3 runs to 16 residues. Per the germline V gene, CDR1 is SQVTM and CDR2 is ANQGSEA. The V end lost 2 bases, the J end lost 3 bases, and 16 bases lay between the germline ends. The CDR3 loop reads CSVERPETGDTGELFF. The DNA of the CDR3 is TGCAGCGTTGAACGGCCCGAGACAGGCGACACCGGGGAGCTGTTTTTT.

The chain couples TRBV12-2 to TRBJ1-6; TRBD1, the D gene given by the table, was not confirmed from the DNA. TRBV12-2 is recorded as a pseudogene. This CDR3 is built from 18 residues. CDR3 in amino acids: CASRLRGRTFSYNSPLHF. The CDR3 DNA is TGTGCAAGTCGCCTCAGGGGCCGAACCTTCTCCTATAATTCACCCCTCCACTTT.

This clone was counted a few times. The V call is TRBV5-4, the J call TRBJ1-6; D might be TRBD1 (5 bases). The CDR3 sequence is 16 residues long. Germline V gene sequence: CDR1 SGHNT, CDR2 YYREEE (reference sequence). Trimming took off 0 bases at V and 8 bases at J, with 15 bases between the two ends. Here the CDR3 reads CASSLDQRGSDSPLHF. The CDR3 DNA sequence: TGTGCCAGCAGCTTGGACCAGCGGGGGAGTGATTCACCCCTCCACTTT. The full variable domain, in which reference TRBV5-4 and TRBJ1-6 provide the parts outside the CDR3, is ETGVTQSPTHLIKTRGQQVTLRCSSQSGHNTVSWYQQALGQGPQFIFQYYREEENGRGNFPPRFSGLQFPNYSSELNVNALELDDSALYLCASSLDQRGSDSPLHFGNGTRLTVT.

The gene calls are TRBV28 and TRBJ1-6; D perhaps matches TRBD1 (6 bases). The CDR3 extends over 16 amino acids. Germline assignment: CDR1 MDHEN and CDR2 SYDVKM. Trimming removed 8 bases from V and 5 bases from J, with 19 bases in between. CDR3 sequence reads: CASSSSPWTDNSPLHF. Written as DNA, the CDR3 is TGTGCCAGCTCCTCATCCCCCTGGACAGATAATTCACCCCTCCACTTT.

V usage is TRBV30 and J usage is TRBJ2-5, with a tentative D call TRBD1 (6 bases). The length of the CDR3 is 16 residues. The germline V gene has CDR1 GTSNPN and CDR2 SVGIG (reference sequence). Trimming pared 2 bases from V and 3 bases from J, leaving 19 bases between. The chain's CDR3 is CAWSLLPGQTKETQYF. The CDR3 DNA follows: TGTGCCTGGAGTTTACTTCCGGGACAAACAAAAGAGACCCAGTACTTC.

Only one count was recorded for this clone. The CDR3 loop reads CASSILAGVPNEQYF. In DNA form, the CDR3 reads TGTGCCAGTAGTATATTAGCGGGGGTTCCCAACGAGCAGTACTTC. The gene calls are TRBV19 and TRBJ2-7; 9 bases agree with TRBD2. There are 15 residues in the CDR3. V lost 2 bases and J lost 5; bases outside the gene matches: 7. Germline V gene sequence: CDR1 LNHDA, CDR2 SQIVND (reference sequence).

The genes are TRBV9 and TRBJ2-7; either TRBD1 or TRBD2 may supply D (5 bases each). CDR3 length: 14 residues. Trimming removed 0 bases from V and 7 bases from J, with 14 bases in between. CDR1 is SGDLS and CDR2 is YYNGEE in the germline V gene. The CDR3 spells CASSVDLNGGEQYF. Here the CDR3 DNA reads TGTGCCAGCAGCGTAGATTTAAATGGGGGTGAGCAGTACTTC.

The chain links TRBV4-1 to TRBJ1-1; D ambiguous. Germline V gene sequence: CDR1 MGHRA, CDR2 YSYEKL. With 0 bases removed from V and 4 bases from J, the gap between germline ends came to 12 bases. The CDR3 is 15 residues long. The CDR3 nucleotides are TGCGCCAGCAGCCAAGATGGTCGGGGTATCACTGAAGCTTTCTTT. It specifies CASSQDGRGITEAFF.

The V and J genes are TRBV4-1 and TRBJ1-4; possibly TRBD1 for D (5 bases). Germline CDR1 is MGHRA and CDR2 is YSYEKL. Trimming left V 0 bases short and J 9 bases short, with 14 bases between. This CDR3 spans 15 amino acids. The CDR3 DNA reads as TGCGCCAGCAGCCAAGATGCCCAGGAGGGGCAAAAACTGTTTTTT. Protein sequence: CASSQDAQEGQKLFF.

This clone occurred a few times. This chain joins TRBV7-9 and TRBJ2-7; D is undetermined. Germline V gives CDR1 SEHNR, CDR2 FQNEAQ (reference sequence). CDR3 size: 15 residues. Trimming took 4 bases from V and 2 from J, leaving 15 bases between them. The CDR3 DNA reads TGTGCCAGCAGCTCATCCAGATGGCAGCCCTACGAGCAGTACTTC. Protein sequence: CASSSSRWQPYEQYF.